The entry below gives a single T cell receptor (beta chain) sequence along with its context. Profiling relied on immunoSEQ multiplex PCR, and the TCRdb table lists in-frame clones only, not all of them. The table shows just under 40,000 clones, with roughly nine tenths occurring only once. The sample comes from a study of T cell changes during pregnancy in multiple sclerosis. The CDR3 totals 15 residues. The V end was cut by 0 bases, the J end by 3 bases, with 11 bases between. Germline loops: CDR1 SGHRS, CDR2 YFSETQ. The source was CD4+ T cells from peripheral blood mononuclear cells, collected in the first trimester of pregnancy. V and J are TRBV5-1 and TRBJ2-3; tentative D call: TRBD2 (6 bases). This sequence originates from a female donor in good health, enrolled as a control in a pregnancy study. CDR3 sequence reads: CASSLAGVETDTQYF. The CDR3 DNA reads as TGCGCCAGCAGCTTGGCGGGGGTCGAGACAGATACGCAGTATTTT.